This is a list of T cell receptor beta chains from one sample in a study of sequential checkpoint blockade in melanoma. This table comes from immunoSEQ multiplex PCR, and its TCRdb copy is limited to in-frame clones, with some not included. In the table there are 6,200 or so clones, roughly 27% of which are singletons. The specimen was tumor tissue (inferred from file names), collected from a patient given nivolumab and ipilimumab in sequence. These receptor sequences come from a human donor with melanoma. Both conserved end residues are part of each CDR3. Each record gives: clone size, J gene, CDR3 length, D gene, V gene, CDR3 protein, CDR3 DNA. The D gene is left open where the match is weak. Size is stated for part of the rows, as once, few or many counts, or as a class when the clone is expanded.

. TRBJ2-7 14 . TRBV7-5 CASTLSGFKNEQYF TGTGCCAGCACCTTATCGGGCTTTAAAAACGAGCAGTACTTC
medium-sized TRBJ1-4 14 TRBD1 TRBV6-8 CASRGQARGEKLFF TGTGCCAGCAGAGGACAGGCTAGGGGGGAAAAACTGTTTTTT
. TRBJ2-5 14 . TRBV19 CASSPRTIRETQYF TGTGCCAGTAGTCCAAGAACAATTAGGGAGACCCAGTACTTC
. TRBJ2-3 14 . TRBV11-3 CASSLNSGRDTQYF TGTGCCAGCAGCTTAAATTCCGGGCGGGATACGCAGTATTTT
. TRBJ2-4 17 . TRBV10-2 CASSEPGCLSLKNIQYF TGCGCCAGCAGTGAGCCGGGTTGTCTGTCACTCAAAAACATTCAGTACTTC
large TRBJ2-5 14 . TRBV6-8 CASSGLTYQETQYF TGTGCCAGCAGCGGACTAACGTACCAAGAGACCCAGTACTTC
. TRBJ1-3 15 . TRBV5-1 CASSLEGSAGNTIYF TGCGCCAGCAGCTTGGAAGGGAGCGCAGGAAACACCATATATTTT
. TRBJ2-7 13 . TRBV6-8 CASSPTGPYEQYF TGTGCCAGCAGTCCTACAGGACCCTACGAGCAGTACTTC
. TRBJ2-2 14 . TRBV5-1 CASTQNPDTGELFF TGCGCCAGCACACAGAATCCTGACACCGGGGAGCTGTTTTTT
. TRBJ2-1 15 . TRBV11-3 CASSLDPSPYNEQFF TGTGCCAGCAGCTTAGATCCTAGTCCTTACAATGAGCAGTTCTTC
few TRBJ2-7 15 TRBD2 TRBV9 CASSAGLAGVYEQYF TGTGCCAGCAGCGCCGGACTAGCGGGAGTGTACGAGCAGTACTTC
. TRBJ2-2 16 . TRBV5-1 CASEMTGGANTGELFF TGCGCCAGCGAGATGACGGGGGGCGCGAACACCGGGGAGCTGTTTTTT
many TRBJ1-4 16 TRBD1 TRBV11-3 CASSSSSGQRYEKLFF TGTGCCAGCAGCTCCAGTTCGGGACAGCGTTACGAAAAACTGTTTTTT
medium-sized TRBJ2-1 15 . TRBV11-3 CASRPRRTEYNEQFF TGTGCCAGCAGACCCAGGAGGACGGAATACAATGAGCAGTTCTTC
many TRBJ2-5 14 . TRBV11-3 CASSSTGLQETQYF TGTGCCAGCAGCTCGACAGGTCTCCAAGAGACCCAGTACTTC
. TRBJ1-2 16 . TRBV28 CASSLTGTGWGYGYTF TGTGCCAGCAGTTTAACAGGGACCGGGTGGGGATATGGCTACACCTTC
few TRBJ1-5 12 . TRBV30 CAWSGISEPQHF TGTGCCTGGAGTGGAATAAGTGAGCCCCAGCATTTT
. TRBJ1-4 15 TRBD1 TRBV18 CASSLSRTGDEKLFF TGTGCCAGCTCACTCAGCCGGACAGGCGATGAAAAACTGTTTTTT
many TRBJ2-7 14 TRBD1 TRBV11-3 CASRRTGATYEQYF TGTGCCAGCAGACGGACAGGGGCAACCTACGAGCAGTACTTC
. TRBJ2-1 14 . TRBV6-8 CASRGYRSYNEQFF TGTGCCAGCAGGGGGTATAGGTCCTACAATGAGCAGTTCTTC
medium-sized TRBJ2-1 15 . TRBV11-3 CASSLRSSSHNEQFF TGTGCCAGCAGCTTAAGGTCTAGCTCACACAATGAGCAGTTCTTC
. TRBJ2-5 14 . TRBV18 CASSPFGSQETQYF TGTGCCAGCTCACCCTTCGGGAGCCAAGAGACCCAGTACTTC
. TRBJ1-2 15 . TRBV6-8 CASSRGPDQIYGYTF TGTGCCAGCAGCCGGGGCCCTGACCAGATCTATGGCTACACCTTC